The sequence of this TCR beta chain was determined in a study of molecular identifiers for immune sequencing clone quantification. Each CDR3 protein gets one entry after TCRdb re-called the PCR reads with MiXCR. Of some 680,000 distinct CDR3 sequences in the sample, roughly 23% are singletons; the top ten hold 0.78%. The V segment lost 3 bases and the J segment 2 bases; nucleotides outside the gene matches: 10. This CDR3 has 16 residues. Looked up from germline, CDR1 is SGDLS and CDR2 is YYNGEE. General study points: Among 800,000 to 1,000,000 naive cells, as was reported, spiked Jurkat TCR RNA from one cell was detectable. Over 98% of CMV-specific effector molecules, but under 1% of naive ones, were in clones above 20 copies.

Details on this clonotype: What it binds is not known.

Sequencing was carried out using naive CD8+ T cells from blood, with Jurkat cell RNA spiked in. The subset is: FACS-sorted CD8+CD4-CCR7+CD45RA+ naive T cells. The genes are TRBV9 and TRBJ1-1, with 7 bases matching TRBD1. The sequence derives from a human donor in good health. Some libraries in this study had Jurkat cell RNA spiked in. Here the CDR3 reads CASSDAPGQINTEAFF. CDR3 sequence (DNA): TGTGCCAGCAGCGATGCCCCGGGACAGATAAACACTGAAGCTTTCTTT.